This T cell receptor beta chain was obtained from a study of T cell responses to AZD1222 COVID-19 vaccine. Only in-frame clones appear in the TCRdb table, and some are missing; sequencing was by immunoSEQ multiplex PCR. This table holds 150,000 to 200,000 clones, around 88% found once. V was cut by 1 base and J by 6 bases, with 15 bases left in between. Germline V gives CDR1 SGHTA, CDR2 FQGNSA. The CDR3 is made up of 16 amino acids. Worth noting for this clone: Antigen specificity is unknown.

Findings and limits, study-wide: White British donors predominated, females outnumbered males, and clonal diversity was possibly underestimated. Close to half of all spike-specific TCRs reportedly target regions of the variants that are unmutated. There were repertoire samples only from the period after the peak T cell response.

The chain combines TRBV7-2 with TRBJ1-4; D unclear. Material: peripheral blood, obtained 28 days after the second AZD1222 dose. The receptor comes from an adult who received the AZD1222 COVID-19 vaccine. CDR3 protein: CASSLEVARSDEKLFF. The CDR3 bases are TGTGCCAGCAGCTTAGAAGTCGCCAGGAGTGATGAAAAACTGTTTTTT.